This entry concerns a single T cell receptor (beta chain). Its antigen is still unknown. Specified time point: week 47, end of study. A 20-mer mutant IDH1 peptide at 300 ug was injected subcutaneously with topical imiquimod. The V gene's germline CDR1 is SQVTM and CDR2 ANQGSEA. Germline trimming cut 6 bases from V and 0 bases from J; bases unmatched to any gene: 10. CDR3 length: 15 amino acids. This sample is drawn from a study of a mutant IDH1 vaccine in newly diagnosed glioma. Turning to the study itself: Once 4-6 weeks had passed after radiotherapy alone, vaccination started, or it started with temozolomide cycles. Every participant had undergone radiotherapy, temozolomide, or both before, and most underwent both. Visit V12 was at week 35; visit V13 was at week 47. Averaging around 42 years of age, treated patients were about 60% male and roughly 40% female.

Here immunoSEQ multiplex PCR was the method, and the copy in TCRdb shows in-frame clones only, minus some. The repertoire has roughly 56,000 clones, roughly 80% of them found once; the top ten carry roughly 5.4%. This rearrangement joins TRBV29-1 to TRBJ1-2, with 7 bases matching TRBD1. The clonotype originates from a man aged 50-59 years with glioma. Sequencing used PBMCs, obtained from a glioma patient whose treatment included an IDH1 peptide vaccine. The CDR3 coding sequence is TGCAGCGTCCTCGGGACAGAAGTATCTAACTATGGCTACACCTTC. It yields the protein CSVLGTEVSNYGYTF.